The rows below give T cell receptor beta chains drawn from one sample of a study of OX40 agonist ivuxolimab in advanced cancers. Sequencing used immunoSEQ multiplex PCR; TCRdb keeps in-frame clones, though not all of them. The sample contains some 60,000 clones, about 85% of which appear only once. The specimen comprised CD4+ or CD8+ T cells sorted from blood, sampled in a trial of the OX40 agonist ivuxolimab. These receptors were taken from an adult with an advanced solid tumor such as melanoma, head and neck, liver or kidney cancer. Both conserved end residues are part of each CDR3. The D gene is left open where the match is weak. Size tells how often a clone was seen (once, few, many) or the class of an expanded clone, and some rows leave it out.

v_call	clone_size	d_call	j_call	cdr3_aa	cdr3_nt
TRBV13	-	TRBD1	TRBJ2-7	CASSLEETGISYEQYF	TGTGCCAGCAGCTTAGAGGAGACAGGGATCTCCTACGAGCAGTACTTC
TRBV18	-	-	TRBJ2-4	CASSPREVENIQYF	TGTGCCAGCTCACCACGGGAGGTGGAAAACATTCAGTACTTC
TRBV2	-	TRBD2	TRBJ2-2	CASSSLLAGTAGELFF	TGTGCCAGCAGTTCCCTCCTAGCGGGAACCGCCGGGGAGCTGTTTTTT
TRBV10-2	-	-	TRBJ2-7	CASRDSAYEQYF	TGCGCCAGCAGAGACAGTGCCTACGAGCAGTACTTC
TRBV11-2	-	-	TRBJ2-4	CASSLGPHKAKNIQYF	TGTGCCAGCAGCTTAGGACCTCACAAAGCCAAAAACATTCAGTACTTC
TRBV6-1	once	-	TRBJ2-2	CASSWAGELFF	TGTGCCAGCAGTTGGGCCGGGGAGCTGTTTTTT
TRBV25-1	-	TRBD1	TRBJ1-1	CASRGDSQNTEAFF	TGTGCCAGCAGGGGGGACAGCCAGAACACTGAAGCTTTCTTT
TRBV29-1	-	TRBD1	TRBJ2-3	CSIGTGGPSDTQYF	TGCAGCATCGGGACAGGGGGTCCTTCAGATACGCAGTATTTT
TRBV18	-	-	TRBJ1-3	CASSPPGAYSGNTIYF	TGTGCCAGCTCACCACCGGGGGCTTACTCTGGAAACACCATATATTTT
TRBV28	-	-	TRBJ1-6	CASSMTGRVSPLHF	TGTGCCAGCAGTATGACAGGACGAGTTTCACCCCTCCACTTT
TRBV6-5	-	-	TRBJ1-1	CASSWGRDWNTEAFF	TGTGCCAGCAGTTGGGGACGAGACTGGAACACTGAAGCTTTCTTT
TRBV28	few	TRBD1	TRBJ2-3	CASSLRGHPDTQYF	TGTGCCAGCAGTTTAAGGGGGCATCCAGATACGCAGTATTTT
TRBV11-1	-	-	TRBJ2-1	CASSLVASSYNEQFF	TGTGCCAGCAGCTTAGTGGCGAGCTCCTACAATGAGCAGTTCTTC
TRBV7-6	-	-	TRBJ2-2	CASSFKELAGGGELFF	TGTGCCAGCAGCTTCAAGGAACTAGCAGGGGGCGGGGAGCTGTTTTTT
TRBV2	-	TRBD1	TRBJ2-5	CASSPPGQDQETQYF	TGTGCCAGCAGCCCCCCGGGACAGGACCAAGAGACCCAGTACTTC
TRBV7-8	-	-	TRBJ1-2	CASSLSGRYGYTF	TGTGCCAGCAGCTTAAGCGGTCGCTATGGCTACACCTTC
TRBV21-1	once	-	TRBJ2-3	CASSKVRGFLADTQYF	TGTGCCAGCAGCAAAGTTCGTGGATTCCTGGCAGATACGCAGTATTTT
TRBV6-1	-	TRBD1	TRBJ2-1	CASHRQGEQFF	TGTGCCAGCCATCGACAGGGCGAACAGTTCTTC
TRBV6-1	-	TRBD2	TRBJ2-1	CASTTGGTGVDEQFF	TGTGCCAGCACTACGGGAGGAACGGGGGTCGATGAGCAGTTCTTC
TRBV9	-	-	TRBJ2-7	CASSPLLRASSYEQYF	TGTGCCAGCAGCCCTTTGCTACGGGCAAGCTCCTACGAGCAGTACTTC
TRBV6-4	-	-	TRBJ2-6	CASSREGSGANVLTF	TGTGCCAGCAGCCGGGAAGGGTCTGGGGCCAACGTCCTGACTTTC
TRBV5-6	-	-	TRBJ2-3	CASSLVQATDTQYF	TGTGCCAGCAGCTTGGTCCAGGCCACAGATACGCAGTATTTT
TRBV7-2	once	-	TRBJ2-2	CASSLGSGLAGELFF	TGTGCCAGCAGCTTAGGGTCTGGGTTAGCCGGGGAGCTGTTTTTT
TRBV7-6	-	-	TRBJ2-5	CASSLAGRETQYF	TGTGCCAGCAGCTTAGCTGGGCGTGAGACCCAGTACTTC
TRBV11-3	-	-	TRBJ2-4	CASSWSGDGKNIQYF	TGTGCCAGCAGCTGGTCAGGGGATGGCAAAAACATTCAGTACTTC
TRBV5-4	few	TRBD1	TRBJ1-4	CASSSTGDATNEKLFF	TGTGCCAGCAGCTCTACAGGGGACGCTACTAATGAAAAACTGTTTTTT
TRBV19	-	-	TRBJ2-7	CASSIDGTQSYEQYF	TGTGCCAGTAGTATAGACGGGACACAGTCCTACGAGCAGTACTTC
TRBV20-1	-	-	TRBJ1-1	CSARGRAEAFF	TGCAGTGCTCGGGGGCGGGCTGAAGCTTTCTTT
TRBV7-9	-	TRBD2	TRBJ2-5	CASSLAGTSGNKETQYF	TGTGCCAGCAGCTTGGCCGGGACTAGCGGGAATAAAGAGACCCAGTACTTC
TRBV29-1	few	-	TRBJ1-2	CSVETPGVLGYTF	TGCAGCGTTGAAACTCCCGGGGTGCTTGGCTACACCTTC
TRBV6-5	once	-	TRBJ1-6	CASSYSHLTSVPLHF	TGTGCCAGCAGTTACTCCCATCTGACATCAGTGCCCCTCCACTTT
TRBV5-4	-	TRBD2	TRBJ2-7	CASSPERGHYEQYF	TGTGCCAGCAGCCCGGAGCGGGGGCACTACGAGCAGTACTTC
TRBV5-1	-	-	TRBJ1-1	CASSPFFGRTEAFF	TGCGCCAGCAGCCCTTTTTTCGGTCGCACTGAAGCTTTCTTT
TRBV18	-	-	TRBJ1-6	CASSPDYNSPLHF	TGTGCCAGCTCACCCGATTATAATTCACCCCTCCACTTT
TRBV19	-	TRBD1	TRBJ1-5	CASSAQGAGNQPQHF	TGTGCCAGTAGTGCTCAGGGGGCTGGCAATCAGCCCCAGCATTTT
TRBV2	-	TRBD2	TRBJ2-1	CASSEGAGGPYNEQFF	TGTGCCAGCAGTGAAGGGGCGGGAGGGCCGTACAATGAGCAGTTCTTC
TRBV6-6	-	-	TRBJ2-6	CASSRGTEGANVLTF	TGTGCCAGCAGCCGAGGGACGGAGGGGGCCAACGTCCTGACTTTC
TRBV6-6	-	-	TRBJ2-7	CASSKGLRRYF	TGTGCCAGCAGCAAAGGGCTTAGGAGGTACTTC
TRBV7-3	-	TRBD1	TRBJ2-1	CASSSDRGKYNEQFF	TGTGCCAGCAGCTCCGACAGGGGCAAGTACAATGAGCAGTTCTTC
TRBV19	-	TRBD1	TRBJ1-5	CASSDSGQGITQPQHF	TGTGCCAGTAGTGACTCAGGACAGGGGATCACTCAGCCCCAGCATTTT
TRBV19	once	TRBD1	TRBJ1-5	CASRGSWDREQPQHF	TGTGCCAGTAGAGGGTCTTGGGACAGGGAACAGCCCCAGCATTTT
TRBV19	once	TRBD2	TRBJ2-7	CATATLAVNTYEQYF	TGTGCCACCGCCACCCTAGCGGTAAATACCTACGAGCAGTACTTC
TRBV2	-	-	TRBJ2-7	CASKGRREPSYEQYF	TGTGCCAGCAAGGGGAGGCGAGAACCCTCCTACGAGCAGTACTTC
TRBV2	-	-	TRBJ1-3	CASGGRQGNTIYF	TGTGCCAGCGGAGGACGACAGGGAAACACCATATATTTT
TRBV5-4	-	TRBD1	TRBJ2-5	CASIRDRGGETQYF	TGTGCCAGCATCCGGGACAGGGGTGGAGAGACCCAGTACTTC
TRBV5-5	-	-	TRBJ1-1	CASSLDLQGSTEAFF	TGTGCCAGCAGCTTGGACCTACAGGGAAGTACTGAAGCTTTCTTT